The 21 T cell receptor beta chains in this list originate from one sample, sequenced in a study of shared clonotypes between healthy human individuals. This table comes from immunoSEQ multiplex PCR, and its TCRdb copy is limited to in-frame clones, with some not included. The sample has 2 million to 2.5 million clones; around 95% are singletons. The sample taken for sequencing was naive CD4+ T cells sorted from blood. Subset indicated: CD45RA+ positively selected. The receptors derive from a man between 18 and 35 years old in good health.

The table lists this clone with a count of one. The chain combines TRBV28 with TRBJ1-1; tentatively, D is TRBD1 (6 bases). Trimming took off 5 bases at V and 5 bases at J, with 15 bases between the two ends. This CDR3 contains 14 residues. CDR1 and CDR2 from the germline V gene are MDHEN and SYDVKM. This CDR3 is CASSPPRGSTEAFF. CDR3 nucleotides: TGTGCCAGCAGTCCCCCCAGGGGAAGTACTGAAGCTTTCTTT.

The gene calls are TRBV25-1 and TRBJ1-2, with D possibly being TRBD1 (5 bases). V was shortened by 1 base and J by 5 bases, with 17 bases between the two germline ends. CDR3 size: 16 residues. CDR1 MGHDK and CDR2 SYGVNS come from the germline V gene. CDR3 sequence: CASSESRGPGLYGYTF. As DNA, the CDR3 is TGTGCCAGCAGTGAATCGAGGGGCCCCGGATTATATGGCTACACCTTC.

The chain joins TRBV2 to TRBJ1-3; D gene unclear. Germline V gene lookup returns CDR1 SNHLY and CDR2 FYNNEI. Trimming left V 1 base short and J 2 bases short, with 9 bases between. This CDR3 is 15 amino acids long. The CDR3 here is CASSEEGGAGNTIYF. CDR3 bases: TGTGCCAGCAGTGAAGAGGGAGGAGCTGGAAACACCATATATTTT.

The chain combines TRBV7-3 with TRBJ2-3, with 10 positions matching TRBD2. This CDR3 spans 15 amino acids. Germline V lookup: CDR1 SGHTA, CDR2 FQGTGA. Losses at the gene ends were 5 bases for V and 2 bases for J; bases not matched to a gene: 4. CDR3 nucleotides: TGTGCCAGCAGCCCTACTAGCGGGGTCACAGATACGCAGTATTTT. Translated, it gives CASSPTSGVTDTQYF.

This chain uses TRBV4-1 with TRBJ2-2, with TRBD2 as a possible D gene (6 bases). Germline lookup yields CDR1 MGHRA and CDR2 YSYEKL. The CDR3 extends over 17 amino acids. Deletions cut 4 bases from V and 5 bases from J, with 20 bases between. In DNA, the CDR3 is TGCGCCAGCAGCCGCACCTTCAGGGACGGGGGAACCGGGGAGCTGTTTTTT. Its protein product is CASSRTFRDGGTGELFF.

This clone was seen only once. The rearrangement uses TRBV7-2 and TRBJ1-5, with 10 bases aligning to TRBD1. J was trimmed by 5 bases and V by 3 bases; bases with no gene match: 4. There are 15 residues in the CDR3. Germline CDR1 reads SGHTA; CDR2 reads FQGNSA. The CDR3 coding sequence is TGTGCCAGCAGCTTGACAGGGGGCGCATATCAGCCCCAGCATTTT. This translates into CASSLTGGAYQPQHF.

This chain joins TRBV6-4 and TRBJ1-6; D is perhaps TRBD1 (6 bases). Trimming cost V 3 bases and J 2 bases, with 17 bases left between them. The CDR3 length is 18 residues. Germline V gene data show CDR1 as MRHNA and CDR2 as SNTAGT. CDR3 loop: CASSDGAGDRTYNSPLHF. The CDR3, as DNA: TGTGCCAGCAGTGATGGGGCAGGGGATCGGACCTATAATTCACCCCTCCACTTT.

This clone was found once. The V call is TRBV29-1, the J call TRBJ2-7; no firm D call. The V end was cut by 4 bases, the J end by 3 bases, with 7 bases between. The germline V gene encodes CDR1 SQVTM and CDR2 ANQGSEA. The CDR3 sequence is 11 residues long. In nucleotides, the CDR3 is TGCAGCGTTGCACGGAACTACGAGCAGTACTTC. This sequence encodes CSVARNYEQYF.

This sequence joins TRBV30 and TRBJ1-3; tentatively, D is TRBD1 (6 bases). Trimming took off 3 bases at V and 2 bases at J, with 26 bases between the two ends. Per the germline V gene, CDR1 is GTSNPN and CDR2 is SVGIG (reference sequence). The CDR3 loop spans 19 amino acids. DNA of the CDR3: TGTGCCTGGAGCCCCCGGGCAGGGGTTGTTTGGCTAGCTGGAAACACCATATATTTT. This translates into CAWSPRAGVVWLAGNTIYF.

The chain employs TRBV6-6 and TRBJ2-3; D is unclear. Germline V lookup: CDR1 MNHNY, CDR2 SVGAGI (reference sequence). V lost 10 bases, J lost 0 bases, and 5 bases lay in between. The CDR3 totals 11 residues. CDR3 in DNA: TGTGCCACCGCGAGCACAGATACGCAGTATTTT. It is translated as CATASTDTQYF.

This chain connects TRBV2 to TRBJ2-7, with 7 bases aligning to TRBD1. The CDR3 totals 12 residues. Germline values: CDR1 SNHLY, CDR2 FYNNEI. The V and J ends lost 11 bases and 0 bases, in that order; junction bases with no gene match: 4. The CDR3 sequence is CAGRDSSYEQYF. CDR3 nucleotide sequence: TGTGCCGGCCGGGACAGCTCCTACGAGCAGTACTTC.

V and J are TRBV19 and TRBJ2-7; the D is unclear. V was cut by 1 base and J by 3 bases, with 7 bases left in between. Germline CDR1 and CDR2: LNHDA and SQIVND (reference sequence). The CDR3 contains 13 residues. The DNA of the CDR3 is TGTGCCAGTAGTATAGCATCGGGCTACGAGCAGTACTTC. It is translated as CASSIASGYEQYF. Full variable domain (remainder filled in from reference TRBV19 and TRBJ2-7): DGGITQSPKYLFRKEGQNVTLSCEQNLNHDAMYWYRQDPGQGLRLIYYSQIVNDFQKGDIAEGYSVSREKKESFPLTVTSAQKNPTAFYLCASSIASGYEQYFGPGTRLTVT.

V and J are TRBV2 and TRBJ2-5; weak D call: TRBD1 (6 bases). There are 12 residues in the CDR3. The V gene lost 6 bases and the J gene lost 4 bases, with 9 bases spanning the gap. Germline V CDR1 and CDR2: SNHLY, FYNNEI. The CDR3 is CASRDSGETQYF. CDR3 bases: TGTGCCAGCAGGGACAGTGGAGAGACCCAGTACTTC.

This chain joins TRBV4-3 and TRBJ1-1, with D possibly TRBD1 on 6 matching bases. The CDR3 totals 14 residues. Trimming left V 3 bases short and J 0 bases short, with 8 bases between. Germline lookup yields CDR1 LGHNA and CDR2 YSLEER. CDR3: CASSHGGMNTEAFF. As DNA, the CDR3 is TGCGCCAGCAGCCACGGGGGCATGAACACTGAAGCTTTCTTT.

The V call is TRBV7-2, the J call TRBJ2-7; D perhaps matches TRBD2 (6 bases). Germline-derived CDR1 and CDR2 are SGHTA and FQGNSA. This CDR3 is 15 amino acids long. Trimming took off 1 base at V and 2 bases at J, with 12 bases between the two ends. The CDR3 reads CASSLGQAGPYEQYF. CDR3 nucleotides: TGTGCCAGCAGCTTAGGGCAAGCGGGCCCCTACGAGCAGTACTTC. The full variable domain, its missing parts supplied by reference TRBV7-2 and TRBJ2-7, is GAGVSQSPSNKVTEKGKDVELRCDPISGHTALYWYRQSLGQGLEFLIYFQGNSAPDKSGLPSDRFSAERTGGSVSTLTIQRTQQEDSAVYLCASSLGQAGPYEQYFGPGTRLTVT.

On this clone: Additional DNA sequences in this sample encode the identical CDR3. The genes are TRBV6-6 and TRBJ2-7; TRBD2 matches 8 bases. CDR1 is MNHNY and CDR2 is SVGAGI in the germline V gene (reference sequence). V trimming: 0 bases; J trimming: 3 bases; junction bases outside the gene matches: 1. The length of the CDR3 is 14 residues. CDR3 nucleotides: TGTGCCAGCAGTTACTCCGGGGGGGTCTACGAGCAGTACTTC. Protein sequence: CASSYSGGVYEQYF.

Comment on this clone: This CDR3 is also generated by other DNA sequences in the sample. This sequence joins TRBV5-1 and TRBJ1-1, with unresolved D. Trimming pared 0 bases from V and 3 bases from J, leaving 6 bases between. Germline V gene data show CDR1 as SGHRS and CDR2 as YFSETQ. CDR3 length equals 13 residues. The CDR3 bases are TGCGCCAGCAGCTTGGCCGGAGACACTGAAGCTTTCTTT. This encodes CASSLAGDTEAFF.

This chain links TRBV6-5 with TRBJ2-2; 12 bases map to TRBD2. The CDR3 contains 15 residues. Germline CDR1 is MNHEY and CDR2 is SVGAGI. Trimming removed 5 bases from V and 4 bases from J; junction bases left unmatched: 2. This chain's CDR3 is CASSRLAGVTGELFF. The CDR3 DNA sequence: TGTGCCAGCAGTAGACTAGCGGGAGTCACCGGGGAGCTGTTTTTT.

The rearrangement uses TRBV19 and TRBJ2-7; no clear D gene. Germline V gene data show CDR1 as LNHDA and CDR2 as SQIVND (reference sequence). This CDR3 contains 13 residues. Trimming stripped 1 base from V and 6 bases from J, with 10 bases between. CDR3 in DNA: TGTGCCAGTAGTATAGTATTCCAGTTCGAGCAGTACTTC. This gives the protein CASSIVFQFEQYF.

This clone was seen only once. The chain carries TRBV9 and TRBJ2-6, with D possibly matching TRBD1 (6 bases). CDR1 is SGDLS, CDR2 YYNGEE, per germline. V was cut by 2 bases and J by 0 bases, with 12 bases left in between. This CDR3 has 17 amino acids. CDR3 sequence reads: CASSVPDRPSGANVLTF. The CDR3 region has the DNA TGTGCCAGCAGCGTCCCGGACAGACCCTCTGGGGCCAACGTCCTGACTTTC.

The V call is TRBV27, the J call TRBJ2-2; 8 bases fit TRBD2. The CDR3 contains 15 residues. CDR1 and CDR2 (germline): MNHEY, SMNVEV (reference sequence). V gave up 3 bases and J gave up 7 bases; unmatched junction bases: 7. The CDR3 coding sequence is TGTGCCAGCAGTTTTTCGGGAGGGCCGAACGGGGAGCTGTTTTTT. It translates to CASSFSGGPNGELFF.